The entry below describes one T cell receptor beta chain. Its antigen is still unknown. Indicated time point: persistent/refractory GD, antithyroid drugs over 5 years with positive TRAb. From RNA extracted from PBMCs, the TCR library was made. Blood from the periphery, nine milliliters in all, was drawn into EDTA tubes. The sample belongs to a study of regulatory T cells in long-lasting Graves disease. Study results and caveats: Patients with persistent disease showed a bias toward TRBV28, TRBJ1-2 and TRBJ2-5. More public clonotypes were shared by persistent patients (under 3,000) than by new patients (more than 950). Newly diagnosed Graves' patients exceeded persistent ones in TCR diversity.

Germline CDR1 and CDR2: LGHNA and YSLEER. V was clipped by 0 bases and J by 0 bases, with 15 bases between them. The CDR3 covers 17 residues. The authors built TCR beta libraries using iRepertoire HTBI primers and Arm-PCR of CDR3 regions. Each CDR3 protein gets one entry after TCRdb re-called the multiplex PCR reads with MiXCR. Of approximately 400,000 distinct CDR3 sequences in the sample, around 22% are singletons; the top ten hold approximately 28%. The source was peripheral blood mononuclear cells (PBMCs), collected when the disease was refractory, from a patient treated with antithyroid drugs. The sequence was obtained from a female donor with Graves disease. This chain uses TRBV4-3 with TRBJ2-7; D possibly uses TRBD1 or TRBD2 (5 bases each). The CDR3 reads CASSQESEGYSSYEQYF. The CDR3, as DNA: TGCGCCAGCAGCCAAGAGAGCGAGGGGTACAGCTCCTACGAGCAGTACTTC.